The 12 T cell receptor beta chains listed next were all sequenced from one sample in a study of OX40 agonist ivuxolimab in advanced cancers. Method: immunoSEQ multiplex PCR; TCRdb's copy keeps in-frame clones and lacks some. The sample includes more than 25,000 clones, roughly 80% of them seen just once. The material was CD4+ or CD8+ T cells sorted from blood, obtained in a trial of the OX40 agonist ivuxolimab. The source is an adult with an advanced solid tumor such as melanoma, head and neck, liver or kidney cancer.

V and J are TRBV25-1 and TRBJ1-1; tentatively, D is TRBD1 (5 bases). CDR3 length: 16 amino acids. V lost 1 base, J lost 1 base, and 13 bases lay in between. The germline gives CDR1 MGHDK, CDR2 SYGVNS. Written as DNA, the CDR3 is TGTGCCAGCAGTGAATGGTCAGGGCGTACGAACACTGAAGCTTTCTTT. Protein product: CASSEWSGRTNTEAFF.

The genes are TRBV5-1 and TRBJ2-7; TRBD2 matches at 7 bases. Losses at the gene ends were 1 base for V and 1 base for J; bases not matched to a gene: 5. The CDR3 has 15 residues. CDR1 is SGHRS and CDR2 is YFSETQ in the germline V gene. The CDR3 sequence: CASSLNAGDSYEQYF. The CDR3 DNA follows: TGCGCCAGCAGCTTGAATGCGGGAGATTCCTACGAGCAGTACTTC.

J is TRBJ1-1 and V is TRBV5-8; maybe TRBD1 (5 bases). V was trimmed by 2 bases and J by 0 bases, leaving 14 bases between them. The CDR3 is 16 amino acids. Looked up from germline, CDR1 is SGHTS and CDR2 is YDEGEE. Written as DNA, the CDR3 is TGTGCCAGCAGCTTCGATTTGCGGGGGATGAACACTGAAGCTTTCTTT. Residues: CASSFDLRGMNTEAFF.

This clone showed up just a few times. The chain employs TRBV27 and TRBJ2-3, with no clear D. V lost 3 bases to trimming and J lost 6 bases, with 19 bases between them. The CDR3 covers 16 residues. The germline V gene has CDR1 MNHEY and CDR2 SMNVEV (reference sequence). CDR3 in amino acids: CASSLMQPSLADTQYF. The CDR3, as DNA: TGTGCCAGCAGTTTGATGCAGCCCTCCCTCGCGGATACGCAGTATTTT.

The chain carries TRBV28 and TRBJ1-2, with 7 bases fitting TRBD1. The CDR3 is 15 amino acids. Germline V gene data show CDR1 as MDHEN and CDR2 as SYDVKM. The V gene end was trimmed by 5 bases and the J gene end by 6 bases; junction bases not matched to a gene: 12. CDR3 protein: CASSPQGTVHHGYTF. The CDR3 coding sequence is TGTGCCAGCAGTCCCCAGGGGACAGTCCATCATGGCTACACCTTC.

The rearrangement links TRBV15 to TRBJ2-7; TRBD1 matches 8 bases. With 1 base clipped from V and 0 bases from J, the junction kept 5 bases outside the gene matches. Per the germline V gene, CDR1 is LNHNV and CDR2 is YYDKDF (reference sequence). This CDR3 is 16 amino acids long. DNA for the CDR3: TGTGCCACCAGCAGAGTACCGGGACAGGACTCCTACGAGCAGTACTTC. Translation: CATSRVPGQDSYEQYF.

The chain joins TRBV2 to TRBJ2-2, with D maybe TRBD2 (6 bases). The germline CDR1 and CDR2 sequences are SNHLY and FYNNEI. Trimming cost V 1 base and J 6 bases, with 12 bases left between them. This CDR3 has 15 amino acids. The CDR3 here is CASSEGGAGSGELFF. The CDR3 nucleotides are TGTGCCAGCAGTGAAGGGGGCGCGGGGTCCGGGGAGCTGTTTTTT.

CDR3 loop: CASRVGTGQAYNEQFF. In nucleotides, the CDR3 is TGTGCCAGCAGGGTCGGGACTGGACAGGCATACAATGAGCAGTTCTTC. This chain connects TRBV2 to TRBJ2-1; D might be TRBD1 (7 bases). Germline CDR1 and CDR2: SNHLY and FYNNEI. The CDR3 contains 16 residues. With 6 bases removed from V and 4 bases from J, the gap between germline ends came to 19 bases.

J is TRBJ2-3 and V is TRBV19; no definite D call. The CDR3 loop spans 14 amino acids. Trimming removed 6 bases from V and 3 bases from J, with 13 bases in between. Germline V gene sequence: CDR1 LNHDA, CDR2 SQIVND (reference sequence). The CDR3 coding sequence is TGTGCCAGTAGCCTGGGCGTGGGGACAGATACGCAGTATTTT. Its protein product is CASSLGVGTDTQYF. Variable domain in full (rest from reference TRBV19 and TRBJ2-3): DGGITQSPKYLFRKEGQNVTLSCEQNLNHDAMYWYRQDPGQGLRLIYYSQIVNDFQKGDIAEGYSVSREKKESFPLTVTSAQKNPTAFYLCASSLGVGTDTQYFGPGTRLTVL.

This clone was detected a few times. V is TRBV7-9 and J is TRBJ2-7; D possibly corresponds to TRBD2 (6 bases). Germline CDR1 is SEHNR and CDR2 is FQNEAQ (reference sequence). Trimming took 5 bases from V and 7 from J, leaving 15 bases between them. There are 13 residues in the CDR3. The CDR3 here is CASSTGTRGEQYF. Here the CDR3 DNA reads TGTGCCAGCAGCACCGGGACCCGGGGGGAGCAGTACTTC.

In DNA form, the CDR3 reads TGTGCCAGCAGTAACAGGGGCCGGGACGCTGAAGCTTTCTTT. Its translation: CASSNRGRDAEAFF. This chain connects TRBV6-6 to TRBJ1-1; the match to TRBD1 covers 7 bases. In germline, CDR1 is MNHNY, CDR2 SVGAGI (reference sequence). The CDR3 consists of 14 residues. V lost 5 bases and J lost 6; bases outside the gene matches: 9.

This chain links TRBV30 with TRBJ2-1, with TRBD2 matching over 8 bases. The CDR3 spans 16 residues. The J segment lost 3 bases and the V segment lost 3 bases, leaving 10 bases of the junction unmatched. Germline lookup yields CDR1 GTSNPN and CDR2 SVGIG (reference sequence). The DNA for the CDR3 is TGTGCCTGGAGCCCGCCTCCGGGACTAGGCTACAATGAGCAGTTCTTC. Its protein is CAWSPPPGLGYNEQFF. Looking up the rest from reference TRBV30 and TRBJ2-1 gives the full variable domain: SQTIHQWPATLVQPVGSPLSLECTVEGTSNPNLYWYRQAAGRGLQLLFYSVGIGQISSEVPQNLSASRPQDRQFILSSKKLLLSDSGFYLCAWSPPPGLGYNEQFFGPGTRLTVL.